This T cell receptor (beta chain) appears in the sequencing data of a study of control samples from healthy donors and cancer patients. TCRdb's copy holds only in-frame clones and misses some; the assay was immunoSEQ multiplex PCR. Recorded for this sample: 150,000 to 200,000 clones. This CDR3 region has 20 residues. Germline CDR1 and CDR2: SGHRS and YFSETQ. Trimming pared 4 bases from V and 5 bases from J, leaving 30 bases between. Sample: blood. The chain joins TRBV5-1 to TRBJ2-2, with D maybe TRBD1 (6 bases). This receptor was obtained from a woman aged 25 to 39 in good health. The CDR3 DNA sequence: TGCGCCAGCAGCAATAGGACAGCTCTCGCCGTGGACAATCCTACCGGGGAGCTGTTTTTT. It is translated as CASSNRTALAVDNPTGELFF.